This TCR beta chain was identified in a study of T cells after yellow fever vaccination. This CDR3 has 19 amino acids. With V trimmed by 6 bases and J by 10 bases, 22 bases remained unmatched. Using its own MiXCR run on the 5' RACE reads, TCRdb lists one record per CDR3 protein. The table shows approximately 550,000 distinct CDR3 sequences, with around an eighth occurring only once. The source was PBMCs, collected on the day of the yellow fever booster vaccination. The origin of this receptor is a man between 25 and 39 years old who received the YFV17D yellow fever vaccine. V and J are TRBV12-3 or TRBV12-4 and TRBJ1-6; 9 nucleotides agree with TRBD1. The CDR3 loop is CASRQTFRDRESIGSPLHF. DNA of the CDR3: TGTGCCAGCAGACAAACATTCCGGGACAGGGAATCCATAGGCTCACCCCTCCACTTT.